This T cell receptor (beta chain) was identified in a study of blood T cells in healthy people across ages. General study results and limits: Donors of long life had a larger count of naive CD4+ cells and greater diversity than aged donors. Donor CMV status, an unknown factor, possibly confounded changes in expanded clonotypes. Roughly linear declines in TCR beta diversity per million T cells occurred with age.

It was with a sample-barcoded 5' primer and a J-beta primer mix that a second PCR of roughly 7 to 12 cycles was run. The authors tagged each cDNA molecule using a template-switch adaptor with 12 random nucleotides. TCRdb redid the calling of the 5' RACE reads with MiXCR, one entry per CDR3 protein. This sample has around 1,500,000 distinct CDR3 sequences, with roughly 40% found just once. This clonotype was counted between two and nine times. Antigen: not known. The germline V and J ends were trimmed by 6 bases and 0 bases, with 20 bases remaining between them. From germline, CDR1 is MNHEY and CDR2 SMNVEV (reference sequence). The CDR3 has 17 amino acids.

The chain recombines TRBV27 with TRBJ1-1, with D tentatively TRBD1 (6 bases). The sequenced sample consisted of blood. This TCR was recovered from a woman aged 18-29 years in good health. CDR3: CASSPRGWGGMNTEAFF. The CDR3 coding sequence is TGTGCCAGCAGCCCCAGGGGCTGGGGTGGGATGAACACTGAAGCTTTCTTT.